Sequencing of this TCR beta chain was carried out in a study of blood T cell repertoires in COVID-19 (dated by TCRdb to about 2020). Turning to the overall study: Collaborator samples came from the United States, Italy and Spain and covered acute and convalescent phases of COVID-19. The prospective study material was composed of cDNA or gDNA derived from T cells, B-cell-depleted T cells, or PBMCs. Subjects who had been exposed to COVID-19, were actively infected with it, or had recovered from it provided the deeply sampled blood TCRbeta repertoires that made up the dataset. A freely available public database, intended as a resource for researchers studying the immune response to SARS-CoV-2, is where the repertoires were released. Samples were obtained from the ongoing ImmuneRACE study (first 160 participants) and from about 1,300 subjects provided by 6 global collaborators. Sample metadata almost always included a de-identified subject ID, COVID-19 status, age in years and sex. Where available, HLA class I and class II types were obtained from metadata supplied by the sample provider rather than from assay-based typing.

TCRbeta CDR3 regions were amplified from genomic DNA by means of the immunoSEQ Assay, a bias-controlled multiplex PCR. The study's own analysis went as follows. The number of nucleated cells in each sample was estimated from the amplification of reference gene primers within the assay. To quantify the absolute abundance of each unique TCRbeta CDR3 rearrangement, sequence reads were collapsed and filtered. For each sample, productive Simpson clonality was calculated as the square root of Simpson's diversity index over productive rearrangements. Sourced from immuneACCESS, this table was stored by TCRdb with only in-frame sequences that have V and J called. A share of the clones is absent; for the studies checked, an unresolved V gene accounts for under half, and the remainder has no known explanation. V and J calls and clone size are those listed in that table; D and trimming were worked out from the DNA. In this sample the table shows around 130,000 clones, around nine tenths of which occur a single time. Around 3.6% of the sample comes from the top ten.

Collaborating institutions collected whole blood in K2EDTA tubes following their own protocols. For TCRbeta analysis, collaborators shipped samples in one of three forms: frozen whole blood, isolated PBMCs, or DNA extracted from either of those sample types. CDR1 and CDR2 (SGHRS, YFSETQ) derive from the germline V gene. The CDR3 starts with the cysteine, ends with the phenylalanine, and has 14 residues. The DNA shown is the 42-base CDR3, in frame from base 1. From V the trimming removes 0 bases and from J it removes 8 bases, while the gene matches leave 7 bases of the junction unaccounted for. The table lists this clone with a few counts. The antigen it recognizes is unknown. No base qualities exist here, and no much larger clone lies one base off it. Overall study results and their limits: How much clinical and demographic metadata was included differed by source and by participant, and the metadata was provided uncurated.

Sequencing was done on a sample of peripheral blood. The rearranged chain carries TRBV5-1 and TRBJ1-2; 7 central bases correspond to TRBD1. This clonotype originated in a man aged 45 to 65 with active COVID-19. CDR3 protein: CASSLGDSSIGYTF. At the DNA level, the sequence is TGCGCCAGCAGCTTGGGGGACAGCAGCATCGGCTACACCTTC. The CDR3 plus the reference TRBV5-1 and TRBJ1-2 genes for the other parts give the full variable domain: KAGVTQTPRYLIKTRGQQVTLSCSPISGHRSVSWYQQTPGQGLQFLFEYFSETQRNKGNFPGRFSGRQFSNSRSEMNVSTLELGDSALYLCASSLGDSSIGYTFGSGTRLTVV.